The clone carrying this T cell receptor beta chain was seen ten or more times. Its antigen is unknown. This entry is derived from a study of T cells after yellow fever vaccination. This CDR3 has 14 amino acids. V lost 3 bases and J lost 2; bases outside the gene matches: 4. Germline V gene sequence: CDR1 SGDLS, CDR2 YYNGEE. Study outcomes and limitations: Contaminating bulk clonotypes could be abundant in FACS-sorted repertoires. The appearance of a small share of clonotypes in both CD4 and CD8 compartments was observed. Most clones from primary vaccination were detected again post-booster (about 95% CD4, roughly 90% CD8).

They built TCR cDNA with 5'RACE template switching, a step that put in a universal primer site and UMIs. TCRdb recomputed calls from the 5' RACE reads with MiXCR, one row per CDR3 protein. The table has about 110,000 distinct CDR3 sequences, around 8.6% seen once; the top ten hold less than 30%. The material sequenced was CD8+ T cells sorted from PBMCs, taken 45 days after the yellow fever booster vaccination. This TCR came from a man aged 30-40 years who received the YFV17D yellow fever vaccine. The chain carries TRBV9 and TRBJ2-7; the match to TRBD1 covers 8 bases. The CDR3 DNA reads TGTGCCAGCAGCGAGACAGGGGACGCCTACGAGCAGTACTTC. Amino acids: CASSETGDAYEQYF.